This T cell receptor beta chain appears in the sequencing data of a study of blood T cells in healthy people across ages. Study-level results: Age advanced and TCR beta diversity per million T cells fell, roughly linearly.

Comments on this clonotype: Its antigen remains unknown. Sequence at one end of the junction differs from germline and may be a read error.

Per the germline V gene, CDR1 is MNHNY and CDR2 is SVGAGI (reference sequence). This CDR3 is 16 amino acids long. Using a J-beta primer mix together with a sample-barcoded 5' primer, a second PCR was run for roughly 7 to 12 cycles. TCRdb analysed the 5' RACE reads with MiXCR anew, one entry per CDR3 protein. The repertoire holds 710,000 or so distinct CDR3 sequences, around 32% seen once, with over 15% in the top ten. The chain links TRBV6-6 to TRBJ1-1; D is uncertain. Sequenced material: blood. The clonotype was recovered from an elderly woman in good health. The CDR3 spells CASSYASKPLNAEAFF. For the CDR3, the DNA is TGTGCCAGCAGTTACGCCAGTAAACCTCTGAACGCTGAAGCTTTCTTT.